These T cell receptor beta chains were read from a single sample in a study of shared clonotypes between healthy human individuals. Only in-frame clones appear in the TCRdb table, and some are missing; sequencing was by immunoSEQ multiplex PCR. The table lists 2 million to 2.5 million clones, under 95% of them singletons. The specimen was naive CD4+ T cells from PBMCs. The receptor set was obtained from a young man in good health. Some clones in this sample may be carry-over from other donors' samples. Each CDR3 is given with its conserved first and last residue. D genes are given only for firm matches. Some rows mark clone size as missing; the rest say once, few, many or name a class of expanded clone.

DNA	CDR3	D	V	size	J	length
TGTGCCAGCAGCTTACAGACTAGCGGACAAGAGACCCAGTACTTC	CASSLQTSGQETQYF	TRBD2	TRBV5-4	NA	TRBJ2-5	15
TGTGCCAGCAGCCCTAGCGGGAGAGGTTGGGAGACCCAGTACTTC	CASSPSGRGWETQYF	TRBD2	TRBV11-2	NA	TRBJ2-5	15
TGTGCCAGCAGCTTAAGCAGCGGCCAAGGGACTGAAGCTTTCTTT	CASSLSSGQGTEAFF	NA	TRBV11-2	NA	TRBJ1-1	15
TGCAGCGGGATAGAGCGGGAGATTGGCACAGATACGCAGTATTTT	CSGIEREIGTDTQYF	TRBD2	TRBV29-1	NA	TRBJ2-3	15
TGTGCCAGCATAAGCGGGTACTTACTCTTAGCCAAAAACATTCAGTACTTC	CASISGYLLLAKNIQYF	NA	TRBV5-3	NA	TRBJ2-4	17
TGTGCCAGCAGCTTAGGCGGAACCACCCCCAATCAGCCCCAGCATTTT	CASSLGGTTPNQPQHF	NA	TRBV7-9	once	TRBJ1-5	16
TGTGCCAGTAGGAACACAGATACAGGGGCTGGAAACACCATATATTTT	CASRNTDTGAGNTIYF	TRBD1	TRBV19	NA	TRBJ1-3	16
TGTGCCAGCAGTCTCACCGGGACAGGGACCTACGAGCAGTACTTC	CASSLTGTGTYEQYF	TRBD1	TRBV5-5	NA	TRBJ2-7	15
TGTGCCAGCAGCTCCCCGCTGGCGGTTAATGGGGCCCAGTACTTC	CASSSPLAVNGAQYF	NA	TRBV28	NA	TRBJ2-5	15
TGTGCCAGCAGCTTCGCGCACCAGGAGACCCAGTACTTC	CASSFAHQETQYF	NA	TRBV7-2	once	TRBJ2-5	13
TGTGCCAGCAGTCGACAGCTGGATACGCAGTATTTT	CASSRQLDTQYF	NA	TRBV2	NA	TRBJ2-3	12
TGTGCCAGCAGCTTGGGGACACACGGGGAAAAACTGTTTTTT	CASSLGTHGEKLFF	NA	TRBV5-6	NA	TRBJ1-4	14
TGTGCCAGCAGCTTAACGGGAGGGTCCTACAATGAGCAGTTCTTC	CASSLTGGSYNEQFF	TRBD2	TRBV11-2	NA	TRBJ2-1	15
TGTGCCAGCAGTCCGCCGGGAGGAAGAAACACCATATATTTT	CASSPPGGRNTIYF	NA	TRBV6-1	NA	TRBJ1-3	14